A single sample gave rise to the 29 T cell receptor beta chains below, sequenced in a study of T cells expressing NK-cell markers. TCRdb re-called the 5' RACE reads and shows each CDR3 protein once, DNA omitted. The sample includes about 550,000 distinct CDR3 sequences. The sample taken for sequencing was blood T cells: a sorted CD56 or NKG2C T cell subset, CD4+ or CD8+ T cells, or bulk PBMC T cells (not recorded which). These TCRs come from a man between 18 and 35 years old in good health.

The genes are TRBV6-1 and TRBJ2-5; TCRdb selects TRBD1, and the lack of DNA leaves this call unchecked. Germline V gene lookup returns CDR1 MNHNS and CDR2 SASEGT. The CDR3 extends over 16 amino acids. CDR3 protein: CASSEFSGQGSETQYF.

The genes are TRBV4-1 and TRBJ2-5; TCRdb indicates TRBD1, and absent DNA this call remains unverified. This CDR3 has 15 residues. Germline V gives CDR1 MGHRA, CDR2 YSYEKL. The CDR3 is CASSHPDRGQETQYF.

The chain combines TRBV5-1 with TRBJ1-2; TCRdb's assignment of TRBD1 cannot be checked, as there is no DNA. This CDR3 has 17 amino acids. Germline CDR1 reads SGHRS; CDR2 reads YFSETQ. The CDR3 region is CASSLATDSLPPYGYTF.

The chain joins TRBV6-5 to TRBJ2-7; absent DNA, TCRdb's TRBD2 call cannot be checked. This CDR3 region has 17 residues. Germline V gives CDR1 MNHEY, CDR2 SVGAGI. The CDR3 spells CASSYKTGTSGSYEQYF.

This chain uses TRBV3-1 with TRBJ1-2; TCRdb reports TRBD1, a call that lacks DNA to check it against. From germline, CDR1 is LGHDT and CDR2 YNNKEL (reference sequence). This CDR3 region has 14 residues. CDR3 region: CASSQTGRTMGYTF.

The chain links TRBV20-1 to TRBJ1-1; no DNA is available, so the TRBD1 call from TCRdb remains unchecked. The CDR3 is 15 residues long. Germline loops: CDR1 DFQATT, CDR2 SNEGSKA (reference sequence). The CDR3 loop reads CSARSQGQINTEAFF.

V gene TRBV12-3 or TRBV12-4 combines with J gene TRBJ1-2; without DNA, the TCRdb call of TRBD1 cannot be checked. The CDR3 extends over 14 amino acids. The CDR3 is CASNLAARGYGYTF.

This chain links TRBV20-1 with TRBJ1-1. Germline CDR1 reads DFQATT; CDR2 reads SNEGSKA (reference sequence). There are 12 residues in the CDR3. CDR3 amino acids: CSASIRDTEAFF.

This sequence joins TRBV28 and TRBJ1-5; with no DNA, the TCRdb D assignment of TRBD1 cannot be verified. Germline CDR1 MDHEN, CDR2 SYDVKM. The CDR3 length is 14 residues. CDR3 amino acids: CATTADRPLQAQHF.

The chain is built from TRBV5-1 and TRBJ2-3. The germline V gene has CDR1 SGHRS and CDR2 YFSETQ. The CDR3 runs 11 residues. The CDR3 here is CASTSSDTQYF.

The V call is TRBV10-3, the J call TRBJ2-3. This CDR3 contains 13 residues. Germline V gene data show CDR1 as ENHRY and CDR2 as SYGVKD. This chain's CDR3 is CAISNLQADTQYF.

V gene TRBV10-3 combines with J gene TRBJ2-5; TCRdb lists TRBD1, though no DNA is available to test this call. CDR1 and CDR2 (germline): ENHRY, SYGVKD. This CDR3 contains 15 residues. Here the CDR3 reads CAISAQFEGGETQYF.

The chain is built from TRBV20-1 and TRBJ2-2; the TRBD2 assignment by TCRdb is unverifiable without DNA. The germline CDR1 and CDR2 sequences are DFQATT and SNEGSKA (reference sequence). The CDR3 is 17 residues long. This chain's CDR3 is CSARDRVLAGRTGELFF.

The gene calls are TRBV9 and TRBJ2-1; the TRBD2 assignment by TCRdb is unverifiable without DNA. This CDR3 region has 16 residues. The germline V gene encodes CDR1 SGDLS and CDR2 YYNGEE. The CDR3: CASSPRLAGAYNEQFF. The variable domain in full, with the rest retrieved from reference TRBV9 and TRBJ2-1, is DSGVTQTPKHLITATGQRVTLRCSPRSGDLSVYWYQQSLDQGLQFLIQYYNGEERAKGNILERFSAQQFPDLHSELNLSSLELGDSALYFCASSPRLAGAYNEQFFGPGTRLTVL.

The V call is TRBV4-1, the J call TRBJ2-5; there is no DNA to check the TCRdb D call of TRBD2. The CDR3 runs 15 residues. Per germline, CDR1 MGHRA and CDR2 YSYEKL. This chain's CDR3 is CASSQRIRGGETQYF.

This chain links TRBV12-3 or TRBV12-4 with TRBJ1-6; absent DNA, TCRdb's TRBD1 call cannot be checked. The CDR3 runs to 14 residues. CDR3 protein: CASSPRGFLPPLHF.

The CDR3: CASSTRQGPGLNEQFF. The chain couples TRBV12-3 or TRBV12-4 to TRBJ2-1; as DNA is missing, the TRBD2 call by TCRdb cannot be tested. CDR3 size: 16 residues.

The chain combines TRBV7-2 with TRBJ2-7; the D gene TCRdb calls, TRBD1, cannot be checked with no DNA. The CDR3 contains 16 residues. Germline CDR1 and CDR2: SGHTA and FQGNSA. CDR3 in amino acids: CASSPEVWGPSYEQYF.

The rearrangement joins TRBV27 to TRBJ2-6. The CDR3 loop spans 17 amino acids. Germline-derived CDR1 and CDR2 are MNHEY and SMNVEV (reference sequence). The CDR3 protein is CASSHRTLSSGANVLTF. Using reference TRBV27 and TRBJ2-6 for the parts outside the CDR3, the full variable domain is EAQVTQNPRYLITVTGKKLTVTCSQNMNHEYMSWYRQDPGLGLRQIYYSMNVEVTDKGDVPEGYKVSRKEKRNFPLILESPSPNQTSLYFCASSHRTLSSGANVLTFGAGSRLTVL.

V gene TRBV7-2 combines with J gene TRBJ2-2; checking the TCRdb D call of TRBD2 is not possible without DNA. The CDR3 contains 17 residues. Germline-derived CDR1 and CDR2 are SGHTA and FQGNSA. The CDR3 spells CASSSFSGNANTGELFF.

The chain uses TRBV7-2 and TRBJ1-2. Germline CDR1 and CDR2: SGHTA and FQGNSA. This CDR3 is built from 13 residues. This chain's CDR3 is CASSSTDLYGYTF.

The V gene is TRBV15, the J gene TRBJ2-5; TCRdb outputs TRBD1, but without DNA this stays unchecked. The CDR3 contains 14 residues. Germline CDR1 is LNHNV and CDR2 is YYDKDF (reference sequence). CDR3 in amino acids: CATSRGQGGETQYF. Full variable domain (remainder filled in from reference TRBV15 and TRBJ2-5): DAMVIQNPRYQVTQFGKPVTLSCSQTLNHNVMYWYQQKSSQAPKLLFHYYDKDFNNEADTPDNFQSRRPNTSFCFLDIRSPGLGDTAMYLCATSRGQGGETQYFGPGTRLLVL.

The chain uses TRBV5-6 and TRBJ2-2; TCRdb's D call of TRBD2 is untestable without DNA. The CDR3 sequence is 17 residues long. Germline V gene sequence: CDR1 SGHDT, CDR2 YYEEEE. CDR3 region: CASSLGTLARYSGELFF.

CDR3 residues: CSVEVGRGGQETQYF. The V and J genes are TRBV29-1 and TRBJ2-5; the TRBD1 assignment by TCRdb is unverifiable without DNA. The CDR3 totals 15 residues. CDR1 is SQVTM and CDR2 is ANQGSEA in the germline V gene.

V and J are TRBV4-2 and TRBJ2-1; the D call from TCRdb, TRBD2, cannot be confirmed without DNA. The CDR3 spans 17 residues. The V gene's germline CDR1 is LGHNA and CDR2 YNFKEQ. The CDR3 is CASSQDQPAGVRNEQFF.

The chain couples TRBV29-1 to TRBJ2-2; TCRdb names TRBD2, which stays unverified in the absence of DNA. CDR1 is SQVTM, CDR2 ANQGSEA, per germline. This CDR3 region has 16 residues. The chain's CDR3 is CSGLAGEGRDTGELFF.

The chain employs TRBV29-1 and TRBJ2-2; with no DNA, the TCRdb D assignment of TRBD1 cannot be verified. The V gene's germline CDR1 is SQVTM and CDR2 ANQGSEA. This CDR3 contains 17 residues. The CDR3 sequence is CSVKGQPGTGYTGELFF.

The chain has TRBV12-3 or TRBV12-4 and TRBJ2-6; no DNA is available, so the TRBD1 call from TCRdb remains unchecked. The CDR3 extends over 17 amino acids. CDR3 amino acids: CASSSGQPHSGANVLTF.

This chain connects TRBV6-1 to TRBJ2-3; absent DNA, TCRdb's TRBD1 call cannot be checked. Germline V gene sequence: CDR1 MNHNS, CDR2 SASEGT. The CDR3 is 14 amino acids. The CDR3 spells CASGTGTIADTQYF.